This passage covers 21 T cell receptor beta chains from one sample sequenced in a study of beta chain features in type 1 diabetes. Reverse transcribing all isolated RNA meant expressed TCRB transcripts were sequenced. The table came from immunoSEQ multiplex PCR; TCRdb's copy has only in-frame clones and leaves some out. In the table there are around 300,000 clones, under 8.5% of which are singletons. The sequenced sample was central memory CD4+ T cells from blood. These receptors all come from a woman aged 18-35 years in good health.

The table lists this clone with many counts. The V and J genes are TRBV7-9 and TRBJ2-5; TRBD1 agrees at 9 bases. This CDR3 has 14 amino acids. J gave up 4 bases and V 1 base, and 1 base lay outside the gene matches. CDR1 and CDR2 from the germline V gene are SEHNR and FQNEAQ (reference sequence). CDR3 loop: CASSLDRGPETQYF. The CDR3 DNA sequence: TGTGCCAGCAGCTTAGACAGGGGGCCAGAGACCCAGTACTTC.

V usage is TRBV28 and J usage is TRBJ1-2; 7 bases match TRBD1. V trimming: 6 bases; J trimming: 2 bases; junction bases outside the gene matches: 18. The germline CDR1 and CDR2 sequences are MDHEN and SYDVKM. The CDR3 runs to 18 residues. Here the CDR3 reads CASRSPGGRGDLNYGYTF. CDR3 DNA sequence: TGTGCCAGCAGGTCCCCTGGGGGCAGGGGGGACCTCAACTATGGCTACACCTTC.

This chain connects TRBV6-6 to TRBJ2-1; 13 bases line up with TRBD2. Losses at the gene ends were 6 bases for V and 6 bases for J; bases not matched to a gene: 8. The CDR3 is 16 amino acids. The germline V gene encodes CDR1 MNHNY and CDR2 SVGAGI (reference sequence). CDR3 residues: CASRPQLAGGGNEQFF. CDR3 DNA sequence: TGTGCCAGCAGGCCACAACTAGCGGGAGGGGGCAATGAGCAGTTCTTC.

V is TRBV19 and J is TRBJ2-7; perhaps D is TRBD1 or TRBD2 (5 bases each). The V end was cut by 2 bases, the J end by 4 bases, with 21 bases between. The CDR3 consists of 17 residues. Germline lookup yields CDR1 LNHDA and CDR2 SQIVND (reference sequence). CDR3 sequence (DNA): TGTGCCAGTAGTATAAAAGTGAGCAGGGAATCGGGATACGAGCAGTACTTC. Its translation: CASSIKVSRESGYEQYF.

This CDR3 is CSASVGMNTEAFF. The DNA of the CDR3 is TGCAGCGCGTCGGTAGGCATGAACACTGAAGCTTTCTTT. The chain uses TRBV29-1 and TRBJ1-1; no clear D gene. The CDR3 extends over 13 amino acids. The germline V and J ends were trimmed by 7 bases and 0 bases, with 12 bases remaining between them. Germline lookup yields CDR1 SQVTM and CDR2 ANQGSEA.

The genes are TRBV5-4 and TRBJ2-7; D is perhaps TRBD2 (5 bases). CDR1 and CDR2 (germline): SGHNT, YYREEE (reference sequence). The CDR3 length is 16 residues. V dropped 4 bases and J dropped 6 bases, with 23 bases sitting between them. DNA of the CDR3: TGTGCCAGCAGCCAAGTGCCGCCCCCATCTAGCTCCGAGCAGTACTTC. The encoded protein is CASSQVPPPSSSEQYF.

This chain uses TRBV25-1 with TRBJ2-3, with D perhaps TRBD1 or TRBD2 (5 bases each). Trimming took off 3 bases at V and 1 base at J, with 14 bases between the two ends. CDR1 is MGHDK, CDR2 SYGVNS, per germline. The CDR3 has 16 residues. CDR3: CASSDHWGWGTDTQYF. CDR3 nucleotide sequence: TGTGCCAGCAGTGATCATTGGGGGTGGGGCACAGATACGCAGTATTTT.

This clone has more than one count but fewer than ten. The gene calls are TRBV7-3 and TRBJ2-2; 7 nucleotides align to TRBD1. Unmatched junction bases numbered 6, after V lost 6 bases and J lost 2 bases. The V gene's germline CDR1 is SGHTA and CDR2 FQGTGA. The CDR3 is 15 residues long. The CDR3 is CASRERQGNTGELFF. The CDR3 DNA reads TGTGCCAGCAGGGAAAGACAGGGTAACACCGGGGAGCTGTTTTTT.

J is TRBJ1-1 and V is TRBV5-6; 7 nucleotides match TRBD1. This CDR3 comprises 14 residues. CDR1 SGHDT and CDR2 YYEEEE come from the germline V gene. The V gene end was trimmed by 5 bases and the J gene end by 2 bases; junction bases not matched to a gene: 6. CDR3 bases: TGTGCCAGCAGAGCGGCAGGGGGAAACACTGAAGCTTTCTTT. It is translated as CASRAAGGNTEAFF.

The chain employs TRBV13 and TRBJ2-3; D is tentatively TRBD1 or TRBD2 (5 bases each). CDR1 is PRHDT and CDR2 is FYEKMQ in the germline V gene (reference sequence). V was clipped by 0 bases and J by 0 bases, with 10 bases between them. This CDR3 region has 16 residues. This CDR3 is CASSLGRGFSTDTQYF. In DNA form, the CDR3 reads TGTGCCAGCAGCTTAGGGAGGGGCTTCAGCACAGATACGCAGTATTTT.

The chain has TRBV7-2 and TRBJ2-6; weak D call: TRBD1 (6 bases). Trimming stripped 5 bases from V and 1 base from J, with 15 bases between. Per the germline V gene, CDR1 is SGHTA and CDR2 is FQGNSA. This CDR3 region has 17 residues. The CDR3 protein is CASSPKFQGSGANVLTF. In DNA, the CDR3 is TGTGCCAGCAGCCCCAAGTTCCAGGGGTCTGGGGCCAACGTCCTGACTTTC. The full variable domain, its missing parts supplied by reference TRBV7-2 and TRBJ2-6, is GAGVSQSPSNKVTEKGKDVELRCDPISGHTALYWYRQSLGQGLEFLIYFQGNSAPDKSGLPSDRFSAERTGGSVSTLTIQRTQQEDSAVYLCASSPKFQGSGANVLTFGAGSRLTVL.

This clone was counted a few times. This rearrangement joins TRBV2 to TRBJ1-5; D is undetermined. Germline values: CDR1 SNHLY, CDR2 FYNNEI. The length of the CDR3 is 14 residues. The V and J ends lost 6 bases and 1 base respectively, with 10 bases between them. The CDR3 loop reads CASSSLTSNQPQHF. The CDR3 DNA reads TGTGCCAGCAGCTCATTAACCAGCAATCAGCCCCAGCATTTT.

In its sample, this clone is medium-sized (0.01 to 0.1%). J is TRBJ2-1 and V is TRBV25-1; D possibly corresponds to TRBD2 (5 bases). Looked up from germline, CDR1 is MGHDK and CDR2 is SYGVNS. Trimming removed 7 bases from V and 7 bases from J, with 8 bases in between. The CDR3 contains 11 residues. The CDR3 DNA is TGTGCCAGCAACCCGGGGAATGAGCAGTTCTTC. It is translated as CASNPGNEQFF.

The chain couples TRBV7-8 to TRBJ2-1; TRBD2 might be the D (6 bases). Per the germline V gene, CDR1 is SGHVS and CDR2 is FQNEAQ. V was clipped by 5 bases and J by 4 bases, with 18 bases between them. CDR3 length equals 16 residues. CDR3 sequence (DNA): TGTGCCAGCAGCCCAAAGAGGTCGGGGAGGTACAATGAGCAGTTCTTC. Translation gives CASSPKRSGRYNEQFF.

This clone was found a few times. The V and J genes are TRBV7-9 and TRBJ2-1; D possibly corresponds to TRBD2 (6 bases). The CDR3 loop spans 15 amino acids. Trimming took 2 bases from V and 9 from J, leaving 17 bases between them. Germline V lookup: CDR1 SEHNR, CDR2 FQNEAQ (reference sequence). The CDR3 DNA sequence: TGTGCCAGCAGCTTACCCAGGGCGGGTAGCGGTGAGCAGTTCTTC. Translating gives CASSLPRAGSGEQFF.

This clone was observed a handful of times. This rearrangement joins TRBV18 to TRBJ2-5; D possibly matches TRBD1 or TRBD2 (5 bases each). The CDR3 consists of 13 residues. V dropped 5 bases and J dropped 4 bases, with 11 bases sitting between them. Germline assignment: CDR1 KGHSH and CDR2 LQKENI. The CDR3 sequence is CASSSGQAETQYF. DNA for the CDR3: TGTGCCAGCTCATCGGGGCAGGCAGAGACCCAGTACTTC.

This chain connects TRBV25-1 to TRBJ2-3; D is possibly TRBD2 (6 bases). Germline values: CDR1 MGHDK, CDR2 SYGVNS. This CDR3 contains 12 residues. Trimming stripped 11 bases from V and 4 bases from J, with 13 bases between. The CDR3 region is CASGVVSDTQYF. Here the CDR3 DNA reads TGTGCCTCGGGAGTGGTTTCAGATACGCAGTATTTT.

This clone was observed a few times. The rearrangement links TRBV18 to TRBJ2-7, with D possibly TRBD2 on 6 matching bases. Germline lookup yields CDR1 KGHSH and CDR2 LQKENI. The CDR3 runs to 15 residues. Between the trimmed V and J ends, which lost 1 base and 5 bases, there was a span of 15 bases. The DNA for the CDR3 is TGTGCCAGCTCACCACAGACCGGGAGTTACGACGAGCAGTACTTC. Protein sequence: CASSPQTGSYDEQYF.

This clone was found a few times. The chain carries TRBV14 and TRBJ2-1; either TRBD1 or TRBD2 may supply D (6 bases each). The CDR3 totals 15 residues. Trimming cost V 4 bases and J 10 bases, with 20 bases left between them. Germline V CDR1 and CDR2: SGHDN, FVKESK. The CDR3 DNA sequence: TGTGCCAGCAGCCCTACTTTATCGGGGGCCAGGGAGCAGTTCTTC. This sequence encodes CASSPTLSGAREQFF.

This clone was counted between two and nine times. The rearrangement uses TRBV5-4 and TRBJ2-5; no clear D. This CDR3 region has 13 residues. Deletions cut 4 bases from V and 4 bases from J, with 11 bases between. CDR1 is SGHNT, CDR2 YYREEE, per germline (reference sequence). CDR3 nucleotide sequence: TGTGCCAGCAGCCGCGACGCCATAGAGACCCAGTACTTC. Protein sequence: CASSRDAIETQYF.

This chain joins TRBV28 and TRBJ2-7; maybe TRBD2 (6 bases). The CDR3 runs 12 residues. Looked up from germline, CDR1 is MDHEN and CDR2 is SYDVKM. V lost 6 bases and J lost 6, with 12 bases in between. As DNA, the CDR3 is TGTGCCAGCAGCCCCTCGGAGGGCGAGCAGTACGTC. The encoded protein is CASSPSEGEQYV.